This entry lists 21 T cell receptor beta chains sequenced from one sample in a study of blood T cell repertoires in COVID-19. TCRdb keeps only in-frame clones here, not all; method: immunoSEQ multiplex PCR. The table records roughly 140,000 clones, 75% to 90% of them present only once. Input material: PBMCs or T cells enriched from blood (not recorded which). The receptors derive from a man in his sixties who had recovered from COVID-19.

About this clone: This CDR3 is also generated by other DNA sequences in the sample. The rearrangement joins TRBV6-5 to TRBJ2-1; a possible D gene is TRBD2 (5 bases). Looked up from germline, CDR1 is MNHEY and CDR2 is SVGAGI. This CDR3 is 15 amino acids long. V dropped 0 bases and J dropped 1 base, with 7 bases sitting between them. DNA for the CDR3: TGTGCCAGCAGTTACTCGAGGGTGTCCTACAATGAGCAGTTCTTC. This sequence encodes CASSYSRVSYNEQFF.

CDR3 nucleotide sequence: TGTGCCAGTAGTATAGCTGAGAGTGAGCAGTTCTTC. Residues: CASSIAESEQFF. The chain is built from TRBV19 and TRBJ2-1; D unclear. With 1 base removed from V and 9 bases from J, the gap between germline ends came to 7 bases. This CDR3 comprises 12 residues. Germline values: CDR1 LNHDA, CDR2 SQIVND (reference sequence).

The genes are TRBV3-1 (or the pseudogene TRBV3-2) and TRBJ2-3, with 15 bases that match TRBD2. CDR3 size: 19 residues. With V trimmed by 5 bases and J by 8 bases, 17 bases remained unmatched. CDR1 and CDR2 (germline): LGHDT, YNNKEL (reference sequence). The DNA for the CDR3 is TGTGCCAGCAGCGCCCCCCTGTCTGGACTAGCGGGGGGGCTAGGTACGCAGTATTTT. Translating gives CASSAPLSGLAGGLGTQYF.

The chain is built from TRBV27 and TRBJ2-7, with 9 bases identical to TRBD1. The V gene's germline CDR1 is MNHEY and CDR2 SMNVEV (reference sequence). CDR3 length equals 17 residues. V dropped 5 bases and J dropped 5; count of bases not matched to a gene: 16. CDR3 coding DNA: TGTGCCAGCAGTACCATCTATCGGACAGGGGACACGAACGAGCAGTACTTC. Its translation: CASSTIYRTGDTNEQYF.

The CDR3 reads CASSLSGQGVGNTIYF. The DNA for the CDR3 is TGTGCCAGCAGTTTATCTGGACAGGGAGTCGGAAACACCATATATTTT. J is TRBJ1-3 and V is TRBV28; 8 positions match TRBD1. The J segment lost 4 bases and the V segment lost 1 base, leaving 6 bases of the junction unmatched. This CDR3 spans 16 amino acids. CDR1 and CDR2 (germline): MDHEN, SYDVKM.

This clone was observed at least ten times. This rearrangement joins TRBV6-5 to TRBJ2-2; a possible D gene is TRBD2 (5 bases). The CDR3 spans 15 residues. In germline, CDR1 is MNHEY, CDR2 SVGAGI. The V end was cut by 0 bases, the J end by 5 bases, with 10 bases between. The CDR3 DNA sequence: TGTGCCAGCAGTTACTCGATCGGCGGGACCGGGGAGCTGTTTTTT. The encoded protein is CASSYSIGGTGELFF.

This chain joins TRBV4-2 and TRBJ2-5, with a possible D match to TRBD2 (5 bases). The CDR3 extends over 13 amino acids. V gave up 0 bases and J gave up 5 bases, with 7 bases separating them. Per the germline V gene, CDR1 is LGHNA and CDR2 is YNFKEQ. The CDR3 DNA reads TGTGCCAGCAGCCAAGATTGGAGGGAGACCCAGTACTTC. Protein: CASSQDWRETQYF.

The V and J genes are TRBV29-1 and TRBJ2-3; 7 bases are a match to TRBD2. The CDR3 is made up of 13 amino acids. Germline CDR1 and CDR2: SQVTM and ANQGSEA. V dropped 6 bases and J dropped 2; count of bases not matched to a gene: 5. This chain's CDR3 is CSVSSGVTDTQYF. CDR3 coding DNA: TGCAGCGTCTCTAGCGGAGTCACAGATACGCAGTATTTT.

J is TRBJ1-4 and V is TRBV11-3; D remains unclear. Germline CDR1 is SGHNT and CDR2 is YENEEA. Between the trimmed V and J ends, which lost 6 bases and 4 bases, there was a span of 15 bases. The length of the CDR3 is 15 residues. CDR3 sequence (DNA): TGTGCCAGCAGGCCTAAGAACTCCCTTAATGAAAAACTGTTTTTT. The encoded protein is CASRPKNSLNEKLFF.

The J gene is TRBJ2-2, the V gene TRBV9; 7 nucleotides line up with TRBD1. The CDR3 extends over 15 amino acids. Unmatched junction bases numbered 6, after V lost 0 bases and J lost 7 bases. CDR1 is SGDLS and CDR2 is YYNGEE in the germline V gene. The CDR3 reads CASSVGSGGSGELFF. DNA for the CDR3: TGTGCCAGCAGCGTAGGTTCAGGGGGAAGCGGGGAGCTGTTTTTT.

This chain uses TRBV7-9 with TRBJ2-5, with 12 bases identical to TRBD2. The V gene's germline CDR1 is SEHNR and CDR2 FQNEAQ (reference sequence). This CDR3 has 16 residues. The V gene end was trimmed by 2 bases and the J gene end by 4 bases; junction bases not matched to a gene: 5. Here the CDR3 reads CASSLWSLAGGETQYF. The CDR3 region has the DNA TGTGCCAGCAGCTTATGGTCACTAGCGGGAGGAGAGACCCAGTACTTC.

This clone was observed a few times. The CDR3 coding sequence is TGTGCCAGCAGCTCCATACAGGGATCCTATAATTCACCCCTCCACTTT. It translates to CASSSIQGSYNSPLHF. The rearrangement joins TRBV14 to TRBJ1-6, with D possibly TRBD1 on 6 matching bases. Germline V gene lookup returns CDR1 SGHDN and CDR2 FVKESK. The CDR3 consists of 16 residues. Trimming took 5 bases from V and 1 from J, leaving 12 bases between them.

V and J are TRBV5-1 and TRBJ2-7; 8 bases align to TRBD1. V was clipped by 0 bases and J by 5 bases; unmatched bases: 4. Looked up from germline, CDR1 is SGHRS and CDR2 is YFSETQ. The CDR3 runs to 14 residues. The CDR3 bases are TGCGCCAGCAGCTTGGATGGACAGGGAGACGAGCAGTACTTC. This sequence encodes CASSLDGQGDEQYF.

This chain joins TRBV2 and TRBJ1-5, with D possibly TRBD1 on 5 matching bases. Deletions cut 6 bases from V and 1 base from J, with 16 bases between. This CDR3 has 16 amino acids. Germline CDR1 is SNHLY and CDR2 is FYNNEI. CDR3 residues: CASRDLGGGSNQPQHF. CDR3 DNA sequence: TGTGCCAGCAGGGACCTCGGGGGTGGAAGCAATCAGCCCCAGCATTTT.

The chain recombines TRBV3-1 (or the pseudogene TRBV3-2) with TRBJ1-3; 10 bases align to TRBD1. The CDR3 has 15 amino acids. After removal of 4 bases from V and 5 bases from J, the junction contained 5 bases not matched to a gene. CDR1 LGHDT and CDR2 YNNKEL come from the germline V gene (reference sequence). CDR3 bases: TGTGCCAGCAGCCGATCGACAGGGGGCCGAAACACCATATATTTT. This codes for CASSRSTGGRNTIYF.

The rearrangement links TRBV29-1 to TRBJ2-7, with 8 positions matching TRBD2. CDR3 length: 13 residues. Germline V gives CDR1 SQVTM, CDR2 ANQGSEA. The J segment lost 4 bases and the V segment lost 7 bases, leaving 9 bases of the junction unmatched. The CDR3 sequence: CSAKERERYEQYF. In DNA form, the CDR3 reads TGCAGCGCCAAAGAGCGGGAGCGATACGAGCAGTACTTC.

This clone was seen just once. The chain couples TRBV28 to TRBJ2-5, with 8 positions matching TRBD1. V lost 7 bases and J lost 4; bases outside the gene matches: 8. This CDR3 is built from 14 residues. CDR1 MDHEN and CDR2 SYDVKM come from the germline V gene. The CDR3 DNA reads TGTGCCAGCACCTCGAGGACAGGGCCAGAGACCCAGTACTTC. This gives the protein CASTSRTGPETQYF.

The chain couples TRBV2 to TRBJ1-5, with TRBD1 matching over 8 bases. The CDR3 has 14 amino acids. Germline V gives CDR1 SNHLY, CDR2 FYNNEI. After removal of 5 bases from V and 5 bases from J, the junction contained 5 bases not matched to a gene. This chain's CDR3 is CASSPDRVDQPQHF. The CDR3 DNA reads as TGTGCCAGCAGTCCGGACAGGGTTGATCAGCCCCAGCATTTT.

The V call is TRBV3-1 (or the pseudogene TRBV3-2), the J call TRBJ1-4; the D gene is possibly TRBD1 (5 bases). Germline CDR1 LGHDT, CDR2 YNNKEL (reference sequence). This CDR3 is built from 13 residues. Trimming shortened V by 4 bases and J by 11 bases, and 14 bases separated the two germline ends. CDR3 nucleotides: TGTGCCAGCAGCCTTGGTTGGGGGGAGAAACTGTTTTTT. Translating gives CASSLGWGEKLFF.

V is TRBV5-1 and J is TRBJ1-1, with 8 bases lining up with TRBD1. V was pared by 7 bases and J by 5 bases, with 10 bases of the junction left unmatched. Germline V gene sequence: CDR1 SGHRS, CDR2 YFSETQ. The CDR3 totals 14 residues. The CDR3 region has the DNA TGCGCCAGCGGCCCCCACAGGGGGGTTACTGAAGCTTTCTTT. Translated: CASGPHRGVTEAFF.

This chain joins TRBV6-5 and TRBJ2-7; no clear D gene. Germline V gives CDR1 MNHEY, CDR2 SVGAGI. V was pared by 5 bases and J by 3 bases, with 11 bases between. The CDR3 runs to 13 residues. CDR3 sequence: CASSLRLGYEQYF. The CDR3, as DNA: TGTGCCAGCAGTCTCCGACTGGGCTACGAGCAGTACTTC.